This T cell receptor (beta chain) appears in the sequencing data of a study of cytomegalovirus exposure and HLA in healthy donors. Germline lookup yields CDR1 MGHRA and CDR2 YSYEKL. V was pared by 4 bases and J by 7 bases, with 10 bases between. This CDR3 spans 13 amino acids. The primer mix had 60 Vbeta and 13 Jbeta primers. TCRdb's table, derived via immunoSEQ multiplex PCR, lists solely in-frame clones and lacks some. This repertoire shows 200,000 or so clones, 70% to 85% found once; its top ten account for 0.22%. This receptor was taken from a girl aged 2 to 9 in good health and CMV-seronegative. Sequences were obtained from PBMCs. The chain couples TRBV4-1 to TRBJ1-4; D gene unclear. CDR3 loop: CASSRRGSEKLFF. The CDR3 DNA sequence: TGCGCCAGCAGCCGTAGAGGCAGTGAAAAACTGTTTTTT.